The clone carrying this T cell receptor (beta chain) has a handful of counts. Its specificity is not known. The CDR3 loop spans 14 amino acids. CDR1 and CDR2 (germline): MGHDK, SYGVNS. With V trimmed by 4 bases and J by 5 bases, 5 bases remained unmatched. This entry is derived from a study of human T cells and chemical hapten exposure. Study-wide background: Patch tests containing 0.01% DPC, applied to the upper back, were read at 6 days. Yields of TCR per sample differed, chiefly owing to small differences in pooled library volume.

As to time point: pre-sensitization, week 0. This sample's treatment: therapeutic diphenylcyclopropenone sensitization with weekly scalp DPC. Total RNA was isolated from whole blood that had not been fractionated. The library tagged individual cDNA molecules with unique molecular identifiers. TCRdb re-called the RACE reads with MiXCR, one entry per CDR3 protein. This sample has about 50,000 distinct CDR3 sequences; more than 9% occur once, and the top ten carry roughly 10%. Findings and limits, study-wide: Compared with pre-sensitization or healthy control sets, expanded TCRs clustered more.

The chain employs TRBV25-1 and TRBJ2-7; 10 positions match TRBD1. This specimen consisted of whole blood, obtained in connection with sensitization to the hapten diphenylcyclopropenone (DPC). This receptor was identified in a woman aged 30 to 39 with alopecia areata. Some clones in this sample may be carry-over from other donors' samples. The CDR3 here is CASSVTGGLNEQYF. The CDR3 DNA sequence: TGTGCCAGCAGTGTGACAGGGGGCTTGAACGAGCAGTACTTC.